This is a list of T cell receptor beta chains from one sample in a study of shared clonotypes between healthy human individuals. Repertoires were generated with immunoSEQ multiplex PCR, while TCRdb's copy carries only in-frame clones and drops some. The table lists 2 million to 3 million clones, approximately 93% of them singletons. Sequences were obtained from naive CD4+ T cells from PBMCs. All receptors come from a man aged 18 to 30 in good health. Some clones in this sample may be carry-over from other donors' samples. CDR3s include the opening cysteine and the closing phenylalanine or tryptophan. The D gene is left open where the match is weak. The size entry is marked missing in some rows and otherwise reads once, few, many or a size class.

j_call,v_call,clone_size,cdr3_length,d_call,cdr3_nt,cdr3_aa
TRBJ2-4,TRBV29-1,.,12,.,TGCAGCGTTGTTTCAGGGGAAGACATTCAGTACTTC,CSVVSGEDIQYF
TRBJ2-7,TRBV5-5,.,14,.,TGTGCCAGCAGCTTGGGGGTCGGGGCCTACGAGCAGTACTTC,CASSLGVGAYEQYF
TRBJ2-5,TRBV28,.,15,.,TGTGCCAGCAGTTTAATGGGGGGGCCCCAAGAGACCCAGTACTTC,CASSLMGGPQETQYF
TRBJ1-5,TRBV28,.,12,TRBD1,TGTGCCAGCTACAGGGGGGGTCAGCCCCAGCATTTT,CASYRGGQPQHF
TRBJ1-2,TRBV28,.,15,TRBD1,TGTGCCAGCAGTTTATCAGGGGGCGGTGGCTATGGCTACACCTTC,CASSLSGGGGYGYTF
TRBJ2-1,TRBV14,once,17,TRBD2,TGTGCCAGCAGCCAAGCATTCTCGCGGGAGGGGCTCAATGAGCAGTTCTTC,CASSQAFSREGLNEQFF
TRBJ2-1,TRBV10-2,.,16,.,TGCGCCAGCAGTGAGTTGTCGGGCCCATCCTACAATGAGCAGTTCTTC,CASSELSGPSYNEQFF
TRBJ1-1,TRBV28,.,15,.,TGTGCCAGCAGTTTGGGGGGAGCAAAGAACACTGAAGCTTTCTTT,CASSLGGAKNTEAFF
TRBJ2-2,TRBV27,.,16,TRBD1,TGTGCCAGCAGTTCGAGACAGGGGGCGAACACCGGGGAGCTGTTTTTT,CASSSRQGANTGELFF
TRBJ2-1,TRBV7-3,.,17,.,TGTGCCAGCAGCCCCAGATCCGGGACCCTCGTTGCAAATGAGCAGTTCTTC,CASSPRSGTLVANEQFF
TRBJ1-2,TRBV7-9,.,14,.,TGTGCCAGCAGCTGGGACAATGATAACTATGGCTACACCTTC,CASSWDNDNYGYTF
TRBJ2-6,TRBV5-1,.,15,.,TGCGCCAGCCATAGCGGTGCCTCTGGGGCCAACGTCCTGACTTTC,CASHSGASGANVLTF
TRBJ2-7,TRBV19,.,14,TRBD1,TGTGCCAGTAGCCGACAGGGGGACCTCTACGAGCAGTACTTC,CASSRQGDLYEQYF
TRBJ2-2,TRBV5-1,.,16,.,TGCGCCAGCAGCTTGTCGGCAGGGGCGAACACCGGGGAGCTGTTTTTT,CASSLSAGANTGELFF
TRBJ2-7,TRBV5-4,.,12,.,TGTGCCAGCAGCGCGGACACCTACGAGCAGTACTTC,CASSADTYEQYF
TRBJ2-7,TRBV15,once,15,TRBD1,TGTGCCACCAGCAGAGATCGGACAGGGGCGTACGAGCAGTACTTC,CATSRDRTGAYEQYF
TRBJ2-2,TRBV28,once,17,.,TGTGCCAGCAGTTTTAGTTGGGGCGGAGTGAACACCGGGGAGCTGTTTTTT,CASSFSWGGVNTGELFF
TRBJ1-2,TRBV18,.,15,.,TGTGCCAGCTCCCAGGACGCCTGGTCCCCCTATGGCTACACCTTC,CASSQDAWSPYGYTF
TRBJ2-2,TRBV7-2,.,15,TRBD2,TGTGCCAGCAGCTTCACTAGCGGGAGCCCCGGGGAGCTGTTTTTT,CASSFTSGSPGELFF
TRBJ2-7,TRBV5-1,.,14,.,TGCGCCAGCAGCTTCTCTTGGGGCCCCTACGAGCAGTACTTC,CASSFSWGPYEQYF
TRBJ2-3,TRBV28,.,12,.,TGTGCCAGCAAGGCTGACACAGATACGCAGTATTTT,CASKADTDTQYF
TRBJ1-2,TRBV6-5,.,14,.,TGTGCCAGCAGCCTATTACGGGCTAACTATGGCTACACCTTC,CASSLLRANYGYTF
TRBJ2-5,TRBV6-1,.,15,.,TGTGCCAGCAGTGAAGGTACGGTTGTTACAGAGACCCAGTACTTC,CASSEGTVVTETQYF
TRBJ2-1,TRBV4-3,.,13,.,TGCGCCAGCAGCCAAGATCAAAAGCGGAAGCAGTTCTTC,CASSQDQKRKQFF
TRBJ2-2,TRBV6-5,.,13,TRBD2,TGTGCCAGCGCGGGAGGAGGCGCCGGGGAGCTGTTTTTT,CASAGGGAGELFF
TRBJ2-5,TRBV2,.,14,.,TGTGCCAGCAGCCGCACAGGAGCCCAAGAGACCCAGTACTTC,CASSRTGAQETQYF